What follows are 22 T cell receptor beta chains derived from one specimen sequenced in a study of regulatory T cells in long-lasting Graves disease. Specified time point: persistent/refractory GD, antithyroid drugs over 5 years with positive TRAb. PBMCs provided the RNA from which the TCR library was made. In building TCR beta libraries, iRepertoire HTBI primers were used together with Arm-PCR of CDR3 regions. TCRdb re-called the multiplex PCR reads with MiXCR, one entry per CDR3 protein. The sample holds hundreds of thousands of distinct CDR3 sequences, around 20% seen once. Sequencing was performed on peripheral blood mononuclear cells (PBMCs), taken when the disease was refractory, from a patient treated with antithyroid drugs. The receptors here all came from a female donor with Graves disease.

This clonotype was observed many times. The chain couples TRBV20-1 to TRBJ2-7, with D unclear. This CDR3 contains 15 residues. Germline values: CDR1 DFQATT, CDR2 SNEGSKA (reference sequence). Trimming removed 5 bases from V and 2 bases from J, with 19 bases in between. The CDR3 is CSACPVGRSAYEQYF. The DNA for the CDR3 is TGCAGTGCTTGTCCTGTCGGGCGGAGCGCCTACGAGCAGTACTTC.

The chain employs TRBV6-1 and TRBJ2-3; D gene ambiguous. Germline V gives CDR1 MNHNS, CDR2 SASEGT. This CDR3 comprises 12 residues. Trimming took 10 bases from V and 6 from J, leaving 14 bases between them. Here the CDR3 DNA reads TGTGCCACCGCCGTATTGGTTGATACGCAGTATTTT. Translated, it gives CATAVLVDTQYF.

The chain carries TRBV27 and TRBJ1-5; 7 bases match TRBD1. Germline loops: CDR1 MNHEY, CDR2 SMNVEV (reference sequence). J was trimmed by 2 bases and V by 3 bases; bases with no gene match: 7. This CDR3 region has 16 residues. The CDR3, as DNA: TGTGCCAGCAGTTTGGTAGGGGGCGTCGGCAATCAGCCCCAGCATTTT. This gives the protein CASSLVGGVGNQPQHF.

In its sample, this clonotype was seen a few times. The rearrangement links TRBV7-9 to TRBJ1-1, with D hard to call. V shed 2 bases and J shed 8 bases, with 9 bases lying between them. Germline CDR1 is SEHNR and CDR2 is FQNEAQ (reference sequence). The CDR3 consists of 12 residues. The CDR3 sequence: CASSLPPGEAFF. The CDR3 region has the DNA TGTGCCAGCAGCTTACCGCCTGGGGAAGCTTTCTTT. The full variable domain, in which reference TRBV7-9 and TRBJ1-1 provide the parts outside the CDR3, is DTGVSQNPRHKITKRGQNVTFRCDPISEHNRLYWYRQTLGQGPEFLTYFQNEAQLEKSRLLSDRFSAERPKGSFSTLEIQRTEQGDSAMYLCASSLPPGEAFFGQGTRLTVV.

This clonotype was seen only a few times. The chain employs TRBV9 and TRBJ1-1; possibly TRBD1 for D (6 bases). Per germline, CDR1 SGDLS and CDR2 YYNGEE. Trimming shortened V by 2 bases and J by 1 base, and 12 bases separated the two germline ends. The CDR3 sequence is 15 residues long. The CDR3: CASSVGRGGNTEAFF. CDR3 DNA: TGTGCCAGCAGCGTCGGTAGGGGGGGGAACACTGAAGCTTTCTTT.

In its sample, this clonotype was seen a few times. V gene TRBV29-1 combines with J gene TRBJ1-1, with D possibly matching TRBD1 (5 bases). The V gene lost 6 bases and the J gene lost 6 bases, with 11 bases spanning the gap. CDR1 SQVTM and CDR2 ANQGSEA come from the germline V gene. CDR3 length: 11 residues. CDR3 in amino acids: CSVGWGAEAFF. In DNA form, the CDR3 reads TGCAGCGTGGGGTGGGGCGCTGAAGCTTTCTTT.

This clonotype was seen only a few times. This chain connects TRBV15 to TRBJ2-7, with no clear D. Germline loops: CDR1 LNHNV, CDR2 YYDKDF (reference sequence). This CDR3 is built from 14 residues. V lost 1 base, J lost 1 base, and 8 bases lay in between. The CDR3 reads CATSRGTLSYEQYF. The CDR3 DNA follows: TGTGCCACCAGCAGAGGAACGCTTTCCTACGAGCAGTACTTC. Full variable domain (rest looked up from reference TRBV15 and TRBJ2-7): DAMVIQNPRYQVTQFGKPVTLSCSQTLNHNVMYWYQQKSSQAPKLLFHYYDKDFNNEADTPDNFQSRRPNTSFCFLDIRSPGLGDTAMYLCATSRGTLSYEQYFGPGTRLTVT.

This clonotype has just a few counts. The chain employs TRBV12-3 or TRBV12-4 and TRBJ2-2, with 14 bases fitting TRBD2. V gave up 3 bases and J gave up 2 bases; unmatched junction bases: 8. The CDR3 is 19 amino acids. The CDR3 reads CASSFGTSGSGVNTGELFF. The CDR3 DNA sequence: TGTGCCAGCAGTTTCGGGACTAGCGGGAGTGGAGTAAACACCGGGGAGCTGTTTTTT.

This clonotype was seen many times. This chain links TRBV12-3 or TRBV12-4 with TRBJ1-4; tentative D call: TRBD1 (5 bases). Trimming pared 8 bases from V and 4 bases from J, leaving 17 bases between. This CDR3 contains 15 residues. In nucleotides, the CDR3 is TGTGCCAGCTCTGGGGGTGAGACAGTTAATGAAAAACTGTTTTTT. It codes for CASSGGETVNEKLFF.

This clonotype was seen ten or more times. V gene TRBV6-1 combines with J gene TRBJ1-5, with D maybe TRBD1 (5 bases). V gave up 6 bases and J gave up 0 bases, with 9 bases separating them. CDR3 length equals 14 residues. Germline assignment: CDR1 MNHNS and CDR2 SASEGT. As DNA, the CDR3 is TGTGCCAGCAGAGCAGGGAATAGCAATCAGCCCCAGCATTTT. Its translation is CASRAGNSNQPQHF.

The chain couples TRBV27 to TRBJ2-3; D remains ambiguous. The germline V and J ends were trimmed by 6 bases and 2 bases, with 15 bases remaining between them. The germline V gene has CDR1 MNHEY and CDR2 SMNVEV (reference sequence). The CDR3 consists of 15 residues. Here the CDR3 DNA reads TGTGCCAGCAGCTTACCAAGCTCCCCCACAGATACGCAGTATTTT. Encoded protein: CASSLPSSPTDTQYF.

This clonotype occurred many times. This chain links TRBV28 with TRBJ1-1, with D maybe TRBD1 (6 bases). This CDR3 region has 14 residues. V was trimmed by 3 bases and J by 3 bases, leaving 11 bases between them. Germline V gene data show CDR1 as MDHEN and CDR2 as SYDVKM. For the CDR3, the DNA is TGTGCCAGCAGTTTTACAGGGATATACACTGAAGCTTTCTTT. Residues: CASSFTGIYTEAFF.

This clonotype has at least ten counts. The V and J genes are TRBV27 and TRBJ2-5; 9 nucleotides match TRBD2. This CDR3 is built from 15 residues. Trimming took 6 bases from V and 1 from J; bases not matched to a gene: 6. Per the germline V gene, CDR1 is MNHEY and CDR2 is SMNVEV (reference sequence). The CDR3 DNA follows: TGTGCCAGCAGGGGAGCGGGAGGCACCCAAGAGACCCAGTACTTC. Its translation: CASRGAGGTQETQYF.

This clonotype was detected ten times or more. The CDR3 here is CASSLGQGRTGELFF. DNA of the CDR3: TGTGCCAGCAGTCTCGGACAGGGACGAACCGGGGAGCTGTTTTTT. The chain combines TRBV12-3 or TRBV12-4 with TRBJ2-2, with TRBD1 identical over 8 bases. Trimming cost V 5 bases and J 5 bases; bases outside gene matches: 7. There are 15 residues in the CDR3.

Written as DNA, the CDR3 is TGTGCCAGCAGGTACAGGGGGGAAACCGGGGAGCTGTTTTTT. It yields the protein CASRYRGETGELFF. V gene TRBV13 combines with J gene TRBJ2-2, with 8 bases identical to TRBD1. J gave up 5 bases and V 6 bases, and 5 bases lay outside the gene matches. This CDR3 region has 14 residues. In germline, CDR1 is PRHDT, CDR2 FYEKMQ (reference sequence).

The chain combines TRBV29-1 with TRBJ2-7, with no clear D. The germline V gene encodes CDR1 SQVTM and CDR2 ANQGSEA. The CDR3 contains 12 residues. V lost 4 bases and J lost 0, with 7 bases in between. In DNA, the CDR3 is TGCAGCGTTGTTAGCAACTCCTACGAGCAGTACTTC. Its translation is CSVVSNSYEQYF.

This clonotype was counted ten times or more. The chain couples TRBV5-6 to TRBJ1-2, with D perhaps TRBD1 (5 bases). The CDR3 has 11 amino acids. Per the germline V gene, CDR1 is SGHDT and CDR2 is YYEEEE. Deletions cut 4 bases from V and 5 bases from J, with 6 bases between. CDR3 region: CASSGGYGYTF. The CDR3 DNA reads TGTGCCAGCAGCGGGGGTTATGGCTACACCTTC.

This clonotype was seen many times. CDR3 protein: CASSRTSGRARGEQFF. CDR3 nucleotide sequence: TGTGCCAGCAGCCGAACTAGCGGGAGGGCAAGAGGTGAGCAGTTCTTC. The chain uses TRBV11-1 and TRBJ2-5; TRBD2 aligns across 13 bases. The DNA matches TRBJ2-1 better at its end, which makes the J call doubtful. The CDR3 has 16 residues. The germline CDR1 and CDR2 sequences are SGHAT and FQDESV (reference sequence).

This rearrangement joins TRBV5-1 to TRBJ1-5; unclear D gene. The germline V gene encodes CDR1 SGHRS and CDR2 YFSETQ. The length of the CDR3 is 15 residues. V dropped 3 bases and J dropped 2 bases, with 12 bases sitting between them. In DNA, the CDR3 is TGCGCCAGCAGCTCCGTGGGTGTAGGCAATCAGCCCCAGCATTTT. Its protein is CASSSVGVGNQPQHF.

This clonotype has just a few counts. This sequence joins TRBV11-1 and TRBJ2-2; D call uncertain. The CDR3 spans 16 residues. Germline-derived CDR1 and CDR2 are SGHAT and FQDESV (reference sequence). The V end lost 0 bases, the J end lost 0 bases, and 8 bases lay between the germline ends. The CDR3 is CASSLAILSNTGELFF. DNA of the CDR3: TGTGCCAGCAGCTTAGCAATTCTCTCGAACACCGGGGAGCTGTTTTTT.

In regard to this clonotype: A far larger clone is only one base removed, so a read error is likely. CDR3 nucleotide sequence: TGTGCCAGCAGGCAGTCACAAAAGACCCAGTACTTC. It yields the protein CASRQSQKTQYF. The rearrangement uses TRBV6-2 or TRBV6-3 and TRBJ2-5; no clear D gene. The CDR3 spans 12 residues. The ends were cut back, 6 bases at V and 6 bases at J, with 11 bases in the middle. Looked up from germline, CDR1 is MNHEY and CDR2 is SVGEGT.

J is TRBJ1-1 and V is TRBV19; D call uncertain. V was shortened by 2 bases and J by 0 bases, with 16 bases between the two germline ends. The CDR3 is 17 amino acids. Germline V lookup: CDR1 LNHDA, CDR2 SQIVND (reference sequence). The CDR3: CASSIFGFGSMNTEAFF. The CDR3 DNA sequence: TGTGCCAGTAGTATATTCGGCTTTGGGAGCATGAACACTGAAGCTTTCTTT.